The clone carrying this T cell receptor (beta chain) was seen a few times. Antigen unknown. The record originates from a study of T cell repertoires in cytomegalovirus infection. Whole-study context: Indications of both CMV infection and matching HLA type were provided by public TCR beta signatures. Study findings and constraints: Clonotype analysis showed dominance of the ex vivo response by HLA-C-restricted CMV-specific TCR beta clonotypes.

In TCRdb, the reads were re-called with MiXCR into one record per CDR3 protein. The table records roughly 310,000 distinct CDR3 sequences, 15% to 20% of them present only once. With 5 bases clipped from V and 4 bases from J, the junction kept 3 bases outside the gene matches. This CDR3 spans 14 amino acids. Germline values: CDR1 DFQATT, CDR2 SNEGSKA (reference sequence). The chain is built from TRBV20-1 and TRBJ2-1; 12 bases are a match to TRBD2. This TCR was recovered from a human donor in good health (CMV status not recorded). Some clones in this sample may be carry-over from other donors' samples. The sample consisted of PBMCs. The CDR3 bases are TGCAGTGCTCTAGCGGGGGGGCCTTACAATGAGCAGTTCTTC. Translation gives CSALAGGPYNEQFF.